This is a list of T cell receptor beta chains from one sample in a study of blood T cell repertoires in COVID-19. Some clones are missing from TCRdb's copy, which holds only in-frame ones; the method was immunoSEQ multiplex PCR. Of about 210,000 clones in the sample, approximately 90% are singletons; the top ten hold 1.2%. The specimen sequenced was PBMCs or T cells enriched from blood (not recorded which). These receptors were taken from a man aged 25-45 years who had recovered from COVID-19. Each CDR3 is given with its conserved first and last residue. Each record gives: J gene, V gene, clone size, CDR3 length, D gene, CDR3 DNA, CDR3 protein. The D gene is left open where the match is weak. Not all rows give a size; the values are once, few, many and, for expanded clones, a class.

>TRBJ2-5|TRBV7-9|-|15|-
TGTGCCAGCAGCTGGGGAGGCCTTAGGGAAGAGACCCAGTACTTC
CASSWGGLREETQYF
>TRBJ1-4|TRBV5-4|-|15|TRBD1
TGTGCCAGCAGCTTGGTGGGACAGGGGGATGAAAAACTGTTTTTT
CASSLVGQGDEKLFF
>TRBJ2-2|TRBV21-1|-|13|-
TGTGCCAGCAGCAAAAAGCCGACCGGGGAGCTGTTTTTT
CASSKKPTGELFF
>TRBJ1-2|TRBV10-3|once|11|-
TGTGCCATCAGTGACCCCGGGGGCTACACCTTC
CAISDPGGYTF
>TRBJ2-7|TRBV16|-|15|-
TGTGCCAGCAGCCAATCGGACGGGAGCCGCTACGAGCAGTACTTC
CASSQSDGSRYEQYF
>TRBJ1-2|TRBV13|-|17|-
TGTGCCAGCAGCTTATCGGGCAGGGTTGAACCTAACTATGGCTACACCTTC
CASSLSGRVEPNYGYTF
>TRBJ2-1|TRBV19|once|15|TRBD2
TGTGCCAGTAGTACCCCCGGGACTAGCTTCGATGAGCAGTTCTTC
CASSTPGTSFDEQFF
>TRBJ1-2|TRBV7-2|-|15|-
TGTGCCAGCAGCTTAGAAGGAGCAGCCTCCTATGGCTACACCTTC
CASSLEGAASYGYTF
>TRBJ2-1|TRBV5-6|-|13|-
TGTGCCAGCAGCTCTGGGGGGTACAATGAGCAGTTCTTC
CASSSGGYNEQFF
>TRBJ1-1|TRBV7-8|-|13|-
TGTGCCAGCGAACAGGGTAGGAACACTGAAGCTTTCTTT
CASEQGRNTEAFF
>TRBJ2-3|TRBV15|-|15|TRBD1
TGTGCCACCAGCGAGACAGGGCCCTTCACAGATACGCAGTATTTT
CATSETGPFTDTQYF
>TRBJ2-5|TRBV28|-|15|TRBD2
TGTGCCAGCAGTTTCCAGCGGGAGTGGTTGGAGACCCAGTACTTC
CASSFQREWLETQYF
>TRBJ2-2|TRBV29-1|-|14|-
TGCAGCGTACAGGGCCCGACGAACACCGGGGAGCTGTTTTTT
CSVQGPTNTGELFF
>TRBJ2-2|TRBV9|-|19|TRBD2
TGTGCCAGCAGTTCAATCCTCTTGCCGGGGCTAGCGGGATCCGGGGAGCTGTTTTTT
CASSSILLPGLAGSGELFF
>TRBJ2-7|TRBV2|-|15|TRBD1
TGTGCCAGCAGTGATGGGGGGACAGGGAGAAACGAGCAGTACTTC
CASSDGGTGRNEQYF
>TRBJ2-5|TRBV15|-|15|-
TGTGCCACCAGCAGAGATTTCGGGGGTAAAGAGACCCAGTACTTC
CATSRDFGGKETQYF
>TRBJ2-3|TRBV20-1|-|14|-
TGCAGTGCTAGTACTTTCATCTCGAGTGATACGCAGTATTTT
CSASTFISSDTQYF
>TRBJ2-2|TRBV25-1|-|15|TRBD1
TGTGCCAGCATTGGACAGGGGGATCCCAACGGGGAGCTGTTTTTT
CASIGQGDPNGELFF
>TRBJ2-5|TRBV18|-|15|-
TGTGCCAGCTCACCAATTTTCCCGGGACAAGAGACCCAGTACTTC
CASSPIFPGQETQYF